What follows are 28 T cell receptor beta chains derived from one specimen sequenced in a study of regulatory T cells in long-lasting Graves disease. Arm-PCR of CDR3 regions and iRepertoire HTBI primers were the basis on which TCR beta libraries were built. TCRdb re-called the multiplex PCR reads with MiXCR, one entry per CDR3 protein. This sample yields about 370,000 distinct CDR3 sequences, of which about a sixth are seen a single time; about a fifth belongs to the top ten. Time point specified: newly diagnosed GD, antithyroid drugs for less than 3 months. PBMC-derived RNA was used for the TCR library. This specimen consisted of peripheral blood mononuclear cells (PBMCs), obtained at new diagnosis, from a patient treated with antithyroid drugs. These receptors came from a female donor with Graves disease.

The chain has TRBV12-3 or TRBV12-4 and TRBJ1-4; TRBD1 agrees at 7 bases. The CDR3 has 14 residues. V lost 6 bases, J lost 6 bases, and 7 bases stayed unmatched. CDR3 sequence reads: CASRRGGSDEKLFF. CDR3 sequence (DNA): TGTGCCAGCAGAAGAGGGGGCTCGGATGAAAAACTGTTTTTT.

This clonotype was counted many times. The CDR3 spells CASSGYRATGELFF. In nucleotides, the CDR3 is TGTGCCAGCAGTGGGTACAGGGCCACCGGGGAGCTGTTTTTT. This sequence joins TRBV6-1 and TRBJ2-2; D may be TRBD1 (6 bases). Looked up from germline, CDR1 is MNHNS and CDR2 is SASEGT. The V end lost 4 bases, the J end lost 4 bases, and 10 bases lay between the germline ends. CDR3 length: 14 residues.

In this sample, this clonotype turned up many times. A junction boundary mismatches the germline segment, possibly from a read error. This sequence joins TRBV10-1 and TRBJ1-1; 7 bases map to TRBD1. The CDR3 spans 13 residues. From germline, CDR1 is WNHNN and CDR2 SYGVQD (reference sequence). The CDR3 region is CASRRGLNTEAFF. The CDR3, as DNA: TGTGCCAGCCGTAGGGGGCTTAACACTGAAGCTTTCTTT.

This chain connects TRBV29-1 to TRBJ1-1; D ambiguous. The CDR3 consists of 14 residues. The V and J ends lost 1 base and 0 bases respectively, with 9 bases between them. Germline CDR1 reads SQVTM; CDR2 reads ANQGSEA. CDR3 sequence reads: CSVEGARMNTEAFF. The CDR3 nucleotides are TGCAGCGTTGAAGGGGCCAGAATGAACACTGAAGCTTTCTTT. The full variable domain, rest sourced from reference TRBV29-1 and TRBJ1-1, is SAVISQKPSRDICQRGTSLTIQCQVDSQVTMMFWYRQQPGQSLTLIATANQGSEATYESGFVIDKFPISRPNLTFSTLTVSNMSPEDSSIYLCSVEGARMNTEAFFGQGTRLTVV.

This clonotype was detected ten times or more. The chain joins TRBV11-2 to TRBJ2-5, with D possibly called TRBD1 or TRBD2 (6 bases each). Germline lookup yields CDR1 SGHAT and CDR2 FQNNGV. CDR3 length: 16 amino acids. Trimming removed 5 bases from V and 6 bases from J, with 22 bases in between. The CDR3 DNA sequence: TGTGCCAGCAGCACTCGGATGTGGGGGGCTGGGAAGACCCAGTACTTC. Translation gives CASSTRMWGAGKTQYF. The variable domain in full, with the rest retrieved from reference TRBV11-2 and TRBJ2-5, is EAGVAQSPRYKIIEKRQSVAFWCNPISGHATLYWYQQILGQGPKLLIQFQNNGVVDDSQLPKDRFSAERLKGVDSTLKIQPAKLEDSAVYLCASSTRMWGAGKTQYFGPGTRLLVL.

This clonotype has at least ten counts. J is TRBJ1-1 and V is TRBV6-9; no clear D gene. Germline assignment: CDR1 MNHGY and CDR2 SVAAGI. The CDR3 extends over 14 amino acids. V shed 3 bases and J shed 4 bases, with 12 bases lying between them. The CDR3 protein is CASSYSGWGTEAFF. CDR3 in DNA: TGTGCCAGCAGTTACTCCGGGTGGGGCACTGAAGCTTTCTTT.

This clonotype was counted many times. This rearrangement joins TRBV7-9 to TRBJ2-7; 8 bases map to TRBD1. The germline gives CDR1 SEHNR, CDR2 FQNEAQ (reference sequence). J was trimmed by 7 bases and V by 5 bases; bases with no gene match: 7. This CDR3 has 13 amino acids. The CDR3 DNA reads as TGTGCCAGCAGCGGACAGGGTGTGGGAGAGCAGTACTTC. Amino acids: CASSGQGVGEQYF. The full variable domain, rest sourced from reference TRBV7-9 and TRBJ2-7, is DTGVSQNPRHKITKRGQNVTFRCDPISEHNRLYWYRQTLGQGPEFLTYFQNEAQLEKSRLLSDRFSAERPKGSFSTLEIQRTEQGDSAMYLCASSGQGVGEQYFGPGTRLTVT.

The count of this clonotype is one. A far larger clone is one nucleotide away, so this likely arose from a read error. The chain employs TRBV28 and TRBJ2-1; 8 nucleotides align to TRBD2. The V gene's germline CDR1 is MDHEN and CDR2 SYDVKM. CDR3 length equals 17 residues. After removal of 3 bases from V and 10 bases from J, the junction contained 17 bases not matched to a gene. DNA of the CDR3: TGTGCCAGCAGTTTGGCCACGGGACTAGAATACCTCTACGAGCAGTTCTTC. Its protein product is CASSLATGLEYLYEQFF.

Notes on this clonotype: It is likely a read error: a sequence one base away is far more abundant. The chain has TRBV7-6 and TRBJ2-1, with D maybe TRBD1 (7 bases). Germline lookup yields CDR1 SGHVS and CDR2 FNYEAQ. This CDR3 contains 13 residues. V lost 6 bases, J lost 5 bases, and 11 bases lay in between. The CDR3 DNA reads as TGTGCCAGCAGGCAGGGGGGTGACAATGAGCAGTTCTTC. Protein product: CASRQGGDNEQFF.

This clonotype was counted ten times or more. The rearrangement uses TRBV7-8 and TRBJ2-5, with D maybe TRBD1 (5 bases). V dropped 3 bases and J dropped 10 bases, with 12 bases sitting between them. Germline CDR1 reads SGHVS; CDR2 reads FQNEAQ. The CDR3 has 12 residues. The chain's CDR3 is CASSFGRVNQYF. CDR3 DNA sequence: TGTGCCAGCAGCTTCGGCAGGGTTAACCAGTACTTC.

Details on this clonotype: Germline and junction disagree at one end, which may indicate a read error. CDR3 DNA: TGTGCCGGCAGTTTAATAGGGGGCTCCTACGAGCAGTACTTC. Amino acid sequence: CAGSLIGGSYEQYF. The chain is built from TRBV27 and TRBJ2-7; D might be TRBD1 (6 bases). This CDR3 region has 14 residues. Germline-derived CDR1 and CDR2 are MNHEY and SMNVEV (reference sequence).

The table lists this clonotype with a count of one. The chain has TRBV6-1 and TRBJ1-6, with D maybe TRBD1 (5 bases). CDR3 length: 12 amino acids. Trimming removed 6 bases at V and 9 bases at J, with 9 bases between. Germline V gene lookup returns CDR1 MNHNS and CDR2 SASEGT. The CDR3 here is CASRDKPSPLHF. The CDR3 DNA reads as TGTGCCAGCAGGGACAAACCTTCACCCCTCCACTTT.

The CDR3 here is CASSPPSSAAPDTQYF. The CDR3, as DNA: TGTGCCAGCTCACCACCTTCTTCGGCGGCGCCAGATACGCAGTATTTT. The chain couples TRBV18 to TRBJ2-3, with D uncertain. CDR3 length: 16 amino acids. Germline V gene data show CDR1 as KGHSH and CDR2 as LQKENI. V was shortened by 0 bases and J by 4 bases, with 14 bases between the two germline ends.

This clonotype appeared many times. The chain recombines TRBV3-1 with TRBJ2-1; D may match TRBD1 or TRBD2 (5 bases each). The CDR3 contains 16 residues. V was trimmed by 1 base and J by 0 bases, leaving 10 bases between them. Germline V gives CDR1 LGHDT, CDR2 YNNKEL (reference sequence). The CDR3 sequence is CASSQGGPGSYNEQFF. The CDR3, as DNA: TGTGCCAGCAGCCAAGGGGGACCGGGCTCCTACAATGAGCAGTTCTTC.

The sample holds a few counts of this clonotype. This rearrangement joins TRBV5-1 to TRBJ2-7, with 8 bases matching TRBD1. The CDR3 spans 15 residues. Germline values: CDR1 SGHRS, CDR2 YFSETQ. J lost 0 bases, V lost 4 bases, and 6 bases had no gene match. The DNA of the CDR3 is TGCGCCAGCAGCCTAAACAGGGGGTCCTCCTACGAGCAGTACTTC. It codes for CASSLNRGSSYEQYF.

This clonotype was seen ten or more times. The chain uses TRBV2 and TRBJ1-1; 10 positions agree with TRBD1. CDR1 SNHLY and CDR2 FYNNEI come from the germline V gene. The CDR3 spans 14 residues. V was pared by 6 bases and J by 4 bases, with 5 bases of the junction left unmatched. The CDR3 bases are TGTGCCAGCAGCGGACAGGGGGGGAGCACTGAAGCTTTCTTT. This gives the protein CASSGQGGSTEAFF.

Concerning this clonotype itself: A much larger clone differs by one base, so this may be a read error. The CDR3 ends on some other residue instead of the conserved phenylalanine or tryptophan, so this is likely a read error. The gene calls are TRBV2 and TRBJ2-5, with D maybe TRBD2 (6 bases). V was cut by 7 bases and J by 3 bases, with 9 bases left in between. The CDR3 is 12 residues long. CDR1 is SNHLY, CDR2 FYNNEI, per germline. CDR3 bases: TGTGCCAGCACGCCGGGGGAAGAGACCCAGTACCTC. This encodes CASTPGEETQYL.

Ten or more counts support this clonotype. The chain links TRBV3-1 to TRBJ1-5, with unresolved D. CDR1 and CDR2 (germline): LGHDT, YNNKEL (reference sequence). The V end was cut by 1 base, the J end by 2 bases, with 9 bases between. The CDR3 consists of 15 residues. The CDR3 loop reads CASSQGVEGNQPQHF. The CDR3 DNA reads as TGTGCCAGCAGCCAAGGGGTGGAGGGCAATCAGCCCCAGCATTTT. Full variable domain (remainder filled in from reference TRBV3-1 and TRBJ1-5): DTAVSQTPKYLVTQMGNDKSIKCEQNLGHDTMYWYKQDSKKFLKIMFSYNNKELIINETVPNRFSPKSPDKAHLNLHINSLELGDSAVYFCASSQGVEGNQPQHFGDGTRLSIL.

CDR3 region: CASKRTGGINEQFF. Written as DNA, the CDR3 is TGTGCCAGCAAACGGACAGGAGGAATCAATGAGCAGTTCTTC. V gene TRBV7-9 combines with J gene TRBJ2-1, with 7 bases lining up with TRBD1. The CDR3 consists of 14 residues. V shed 7 bases, J shed 6 bases, and the junction held 9 bases outside the gene matches. Germline loops: CDR1 SEHNR, CDR2 FQNEAQ (reference sequence).

This clonotype was counted many times. The chain carries TRBV6-1 and TRBJ2-7; tentative D call: TRBD2 (6 bases). The germline CDR1 and CDR2 sequences are MNHNS and SASEGT. V lost 4 bases to trimming and J lost 2 bases, with 21 bases between them. The CDR3 loop spans 17 amino acids. The CDR3 nucleotides are TGTGCCAGCAGTGCTATGAGCCCTCTAGCGCCACCCTACGAGCAGTACTTC. This translates into CASSAMSPLAPPYEQYF.

This clonotype appeared many times. The chain carries TRBV11-2 and TRBJ2-7, with 9 positions matching TRBD1. The length of the CDR3 is 15 residues. CDR1 is SGHAT and CDR2 is FQNNGV in the germline V gene. Unmatched junction bases numbered 7, after V lost 1 base and J lost 6 bases. In nucleotides, the CDR3 is TGTGCCAGCAGCTTAGCTCGGGACAGGGCTAGCGAGCAGTACTTC. This codes for CASSLARDRASEQYF.

The gene calls are TRBV20-1 and TRBJ2-1, with a possible D match to TRBD2 (6 bases). CDR3 size: 10 residues. Trimming pared 6 bases from V and 10 bases from J, leaving 10 bases between. Germline V lookup: CDR1 DFQATT, CDR2 SNEGSKA (reference sequence). CDR3 in amino acids: CSAGSEEQFF. The CDR3 bases are TGCAGTGCCGGGAGTGAGGAGCAGTTCTTC.

The V and J genes are TRBV3-1 and TRBJ2-6, with D perhaps TRBD2 (6 bases). The CDR3 is 17 residues long. Trimming stripped 2 bases from V and 0 bases from J, with 11 bases between. Germline values: CDR1 LGHDT, CDR2 YNNKEL (reference sequence). Here the CDR3 reads CASSQSGLTSGANVLTF. The CDR3 DNA reads TGTGCCAGCAGCCAATCGGGACTGACCTCTGGGGCCAACGTCCTGACTTTC.

This clonotype was detected ten times or more. The rearrangement uses TRBV7-9 and TRBJ2-7; 8 bases map to TRBD1. This CDR3 is built from 15 residues. Trimming at V came to 5 bases and at J to 2 bases, leaving 8 bases not matched to a gene. Per the germline V gene, CDR1 is SEHNR and CDR2 is FQNEAQ (reference sequence). The DNA of the CDR3 is TGTGCCAGCAGCGCTTGGGGACAGGTAACCTACGAGCAGTACTTC. Its protein product is CASSAWGQVTYEQYF.

This clonotype was counted at least ten times. The V and J genes are TRBV4-1 and TRBJ1-6, with a weak D call TRBD1 (6 bases). The V end was cut by 1 base, the J end by 3 bases, with 13 bases between. The CDR3 is 17 residues long. Germline V CDR1 and CDR2: MGHRA, YSYEKL. The CDR3 nucleotides are TGCGCCAGCAGCCAAGGGGGGGCGGCTTACTATAATTCACCCCTCCACTTT. It yields the protein CASSQGGAAYYNSPLHF.

Ten or more counts support this clonotype. The chain links TRBV12-3 or TRBV12-4 to TRBJ1-5, with D perhaps TRBD1 (6 bases). V was shortened by 1 base and J by 1 base, with 14 bases between the two germline ends. The CDR3 runs 17 residues. CDR3 bases: TGTGCCAGCAGTTTAGGTTATCGCACAGGGAGCAATCAGCCCCAGCATTTT. It yields the protein CASSLGYRTGSNQPQHF.

This clonotype was detected many times. The V gene is TRBV18, the J gene TRBJ2-7; D perhaps matches TRBD2 (6 bases). Deletions cut 4 bases from V and 3 bases from J, with 10 bases between. The CDR3 has 13 residues. In germline, CDR1 is KGHSH, CDR2 LQKENI. As DNA, the CDR3 is TGTGCCAGCTCACGGGAGGAGGACTACGAGCAGTACTTC. It specifies CASSREEDYEQYF.

There are a few counts of this clonotype. The chain joins TRBV7-6 to TRBJ2-5; D is unclear. Trimming cost V 3 bases and J 1 base, with 12 bases left between them. CDR3 size: 15 residues. The germline V gene encodes CDR1 SGHVS and CDR2 FNYEAQ. CDR3 in DNA: TGTGCCAGCAGCTTCGGGCGAACCTTCCAAGAGACCCAGTACTTC. Its translation is CASSFGRTFQETQYF.